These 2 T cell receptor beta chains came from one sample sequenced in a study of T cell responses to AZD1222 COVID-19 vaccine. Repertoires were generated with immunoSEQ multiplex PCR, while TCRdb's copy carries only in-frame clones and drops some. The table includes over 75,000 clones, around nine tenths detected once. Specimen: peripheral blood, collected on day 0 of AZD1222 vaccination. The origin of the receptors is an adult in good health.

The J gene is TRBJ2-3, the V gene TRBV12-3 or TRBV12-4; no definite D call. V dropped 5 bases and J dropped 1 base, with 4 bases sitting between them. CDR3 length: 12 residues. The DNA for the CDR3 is TGTGCCAGCAGTCCGGGCACAGATACGCAGTATTTT. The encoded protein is CASSPGTDTQYF.

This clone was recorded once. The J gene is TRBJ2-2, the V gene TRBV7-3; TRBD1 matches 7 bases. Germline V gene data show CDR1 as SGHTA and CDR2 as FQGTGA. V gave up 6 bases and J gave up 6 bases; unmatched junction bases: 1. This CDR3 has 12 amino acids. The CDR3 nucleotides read TGTGCCAGCAGACAGGGGCCCGGGGAGCTGTTTTTT. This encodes CASRQGPGELFF.